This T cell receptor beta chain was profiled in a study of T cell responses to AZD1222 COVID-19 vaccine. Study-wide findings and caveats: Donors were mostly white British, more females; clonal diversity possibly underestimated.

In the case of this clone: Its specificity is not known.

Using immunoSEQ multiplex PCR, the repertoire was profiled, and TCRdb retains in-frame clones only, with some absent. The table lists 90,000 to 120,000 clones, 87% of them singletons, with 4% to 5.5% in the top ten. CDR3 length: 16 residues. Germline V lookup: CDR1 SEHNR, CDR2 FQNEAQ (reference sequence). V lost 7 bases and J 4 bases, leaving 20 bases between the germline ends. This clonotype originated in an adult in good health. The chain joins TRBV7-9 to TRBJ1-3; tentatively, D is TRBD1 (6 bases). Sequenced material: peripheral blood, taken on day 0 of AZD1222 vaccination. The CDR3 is CASTGSRGAQGNTIYF. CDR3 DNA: TGTGCCAGCACCGGGAGCCGGGGGGCGCAGGGAAACACCATATATTTT.